This T cell receptor (beta chain) was observed in a study of shared clonotypes between healthy human individuals. It was 200 ng DNA, some 30,000 T cell genomes, that sorted-subset replicate PCRs used. Using immunoSEQ multiplex PCR, the repertoire was profiled, and TCRdb retains in-frame clones only, with some absent. The data contain approximately 320,000 clones, about nine tenths of them seen just once; the ten biggest clones take up about 17%. Donors were healthy HIV-negative adults without recent acute infections or vaccinations. All participating donors were Caucasian adults from Nashville, Tennessee. Combining CD45RO+ cells with CCR7-negative CD45RA+ TemRA cells gave CD8 memory. The germline gives CDR1 MRHNA, CDR2 SNTAGT. This CDR3 spans 16 amino acids. V lost 7 bases, J lost 2 bases, and 11 bases stayed unmatched.

The clonotype comes from a man between 18 and 29 years old in good health. Sequenced sample: memory CD8+ T cells sorted from blood. The subset denotes: CD45RO+ cells pooled with CCR7-negative TemRA cells. The gene calls are TRBV6-4 and TRBJ2-7; TRBD1 aligns across 10 bases. The CDR3 region is CASTKTGTGVTYEQYF. CDR3 nucleotide sequence: TGTGCCAGCACCAAGACCGGGACAGGGGTTACCTACGAGCAGTACTTC.